Each of the 29 T cell receptor beta chains below was sequenced from the same sample in a study of beta chain features in type 1 diabetes. Study-level points and caveats: For Type 1 diabetes patients, all four CD4+ subsets carried TCRB CDR3s that were moderately but significantly shorter.

These receptors have no identified antigens. The whole isolated RNA underwent reverse transcription, so sequencing captured expressed TCRB transcripts. Only in-frame clones appear in the TCRdb table, and some are missing; sequencing was by immunoSEQ multiplex PCR. The sample has around 600,000 clones; approximately 13% are singletons. The sample comprised naive CD4+ T cells from blood. The receptors stem from a man aged 30-40 years with type 1 diabetes.

V gene TRBV5-1 combines with J gene TRBJ2-1; D is unclear. V was clipped by 4 bases and J by 8 bases, with 19 bases between them. Germline CDR1 is SGHRS and CDR2 is YFSETQ. The CDR3 consists of 15 residues. CDR3 sequence reads: CASSPTPTPTDEQFF. In DNA form, the CDR3 reads TGCGCCAGCAGCCCAACCCCGACCCCTACTGATGAGCAGTTCTTC.

The chain recombines TRBV10-2 with TRBJ2-1; 8 bases agree with TRBD2. The germline V gene encodes CDR1 WSHSY and CDR2 SAAADI. The CDR3 covers 16 residues. Trimming cost V 2 bases and J 4 bases; bases outside gene matches: 7. The CDR3: CASSEGAGGLYNEQFF. Written as DNA, the CDR3 is TGCGCCAGCAGTGAGGGGGCGGGGGGTTTATACAATGAGCAGTTCTTC.

CDR3 sequence: CSVDEQGSGANVLTF. The CDR3, as DNA: TGCAGCGTTGACGAGCAGGGTTCAGGGGCCAACGTCCTGACTTTC. The rearrangement uses TRBV29-1 and TRBJ2-6; maybe TRBD1 (5 bases). CDR1 and CDR2 from the germline V gene are SQVTM and ANQGSEA. The V gene lost 3 bases and the J gene lost 4 bases, with 13 bases spanning the gap. This CDR3 contains 15 residues.

The table lists this clone with a few counts. Distinct nucleotide sequences in the sample also encode this CDR3. The rearrangement joins TRBV9 to TRBJ2-1, with TRBD2 matching 10 bases. This CDR3 has 14 amino acids. J was trimmed by 3 bases and V by 3 bases; bases with no gene match: 0. Germline CDR1 SGDLS, CDR2 YYNGEE. CDR3 DNA: TGTGCCAGCAGCGGGACTAGCGGCTACAATGAGCAGTTCTTC. As protein: CASSGTSGYNEQFF.

This chain's CDR3 is CASSLSGFGANTGELFF. In DNA form, the CDR3 reads TGTGCCAGCAGTTTATCGGGGTTCGGGGCGAACACCGGGGAGCTGTTTTTT. The V call is TRBV27, the J call TRBJ2-2, with D possibly being TRBD2 (5 bases). The CDR3 length is 17 residues. Germline V gene data show CDR1 as MNHEY and CDR2 as SMNVEV (reference sequence). V was cut by 0 bases and J by 0 bases, with 11 bases left in between.

The chain recombines TRBV11-2 with TRBJ1-1; 7 bases map to TRBD1. The junction had 7 bases not matched to a gene; V was cut back by 5 bases and J by 10 bases. The germline V gene encodes CDR1 SGHAT and CDR2 FQNNGV. The CDR3 covers 12 residues. Here the CDR3 DNA reads TGTGCCAGCAGCCCCCAACAGGGGTTAGCTTTCTTT. This encodes CASSPQQGLAFF. Supplemented by reference TRBV11-2 and TRBJ1-1, the full variable domain reads EAGVAQSPRYKIIEKRQSVAFWCNPISGHATLYWYQQILGQGPKLLIQFQNNGVVDDSQLPKDRFSAERLKGVDSTLKIQPAKLEDSAVYLCASSPQQGLAFFGQGTRLTVV.

With respect to this clone: Additional DNA sequences in this sample encode the identical CDR3. The J gene is TRBJ1-5, the V gene TRBV6-5; the D is unclear. CDR1 is MNHEY and CDR2 is SVGAGI in the germline V gene. Trimming removed 0 bases from V and 2 bases from J, with 8 bases in between. The CDR3 loop spans 15 amino acids. CDR3 region: CASSYSPGGNQPQHF. Written as DNA, the CDR3 is TGTGCCAGCAGTTACTCGCCAGGAGGCAATCAGCCCCAGCATTTT.

This clone was counted a few times. The J gene is TRBJ1-5, the V gene TRBV18, with 8 bases aligning to TRBD1. The length of the CDR3 is 15 residues. J gave up 7 bases and V 2 bases, and 7 bases lay outside the gene matches. Germline V gives CDR1 KGHSH, CDR2 LQKENI. The CDR3 loop is CASSPGQGSGQPQHF. As DNA, the CDR3 is TGTGCCAGCTCACCAGGACAGGGCTCTGGGCAGCCCCAGCATTTT.

Only a few counts were recorded for this clone. This chain joins TRBV6-5 and TRBJ2-1; the D gene is possibly TRBD2 (6 bases). Germline assignment: CDR1 MNHEY and CDR2 SVGAGI. The length of the CDR3 is 16 residues. With 4 bases removed from V and 0 bases from J, the gap between germline ends came to 13 bases. The CDR3, as DNA: TGTGCCAGCAGTTCCCGGGACTCTTACTCCTACAATGAGCAGTTCTTC. Translated, it gives CASSSRDSYSYNEQFF.

The chain is built from TRBV5-1 and TRBJ1-6; no clear D. The CDR3 spans 13 residues. Per germline, CDR1 SGHRS and CDR2 YFSETQ. V was shortened by 0 bases and J by 8 bases, with 6 bases between the two germline ends. The CDR3 loop is CASSLAWDSPLHF. CDR3 DNA sequence: TGCGCCAGCAGCTTGGCCTGGGATTCACCCCTCCACTTT.

The table lists this clone with a few counts. The chain links TRBV7-9 to TRBJ2-5, with D perhaps matching TRBD1 (6 bases). The CDR3 is made up of 14 amino acids. Between the trimmed V and J ends, which lost 4 bases and 4 bases, there was a span of 13 bases. Germline-derived CDR1 and CDR2 are SEHNR and FQNEAQ (reference sequence). The CDR3 here is CASSSDRRGETQYF. DNA for the CDR3: TGTGCCAGCAGCTCCGACAGGAGAGGAGAGACCCAGTACTTC.

J is TRBJ2-6 and V is TRBV9; the D is unclear. Per germline, CDR1 SGDLS and CDR2 YYNGEE. The CDR3 runs to 17 residues. V was shortened by 0 bases and J by 4 bases, with 14 bases between the two germline ends. The CDR3 here is CASSVATGGPGANVLTF. The DNA for the CDR3 is TGTGCCAGCAGCGTAGCTACGGGCGGCCCCGGGGCCAACGTCCTGACTTTC.

J is TRBJ1-5 and V is TRBV25-1, with D maybe TRBD1 (6 bases). CDR1 and CDR2 from the germline V gene are MGHDK and SYGVNS. The CDR3 runs 15 residues. V was pared by 2 bases and J by 1 base, with 9 bases between. The CDR3, as DNA: TGTGCCAGCAGTGAAAACAGGGCCAGCAATCAGCCCCAGCATTTT. This translates into CASSENRASNQPQHF.

This clone has a handful of counts. The chain carries TRBV4-1 and TRBJ2-7, with 10 bases lining up with TRBD1. Germline lookup yields CDR1 MGHRA and CDR2 YSYEKL. This CDR3 spans 15 amino acids. J lost 4 bases, V lost 2 bases, and 5 bases had no gene match. CDR3 residues: CASSQPRDRGYEQYF. The CDR3 nucleotides read TGCGCCAGCAGCCAACCCAGGGACAGGGGTTACGAGCAGTACTTC.

V usage is TRBV29-1 and J usage is TRBJ2-3, with 8 nucleotides matching TRBD1. The CDR3 has 15 amino acids. V shed 8 bases and J 4 bases; nucleotides not matched to a gene: 14. CDR1 is SQVTM and CDR2 is ANQGSEA in the germline V gene. The CDR3 region is CSTSGTGGFADTQYF. The CDR3 region has the DNA TGCAGCACGTCCGGGACAGGTGGTTTCGCAGATACGCAGTATTTT.

V and J are TRBV7-2 and TRBJ2-7, with 7 positions matching TRBD1. With V trimmed by 4 bases and J by 2 bases, 5 bases remained unmatched. This CDR3 is 14 amino acids long. Germline CDR1 SGHTA, CDR2 FQGNSA. This chain's CDR3 is CASSWDSTPYEQYF. In nucleotides, the CDR3 is TGTGCCAGCAGCTGGGACAGTACTCCCTACGAGCAGTACTTC.

There are a few counts of this clone. This chain links TRBV29-1 with TRBJ2-1; 7 nucleotides align to TRBD1. After removal of 6 bases from V and 9 bases from J, the junction contained 14 bases not matched to a gene. In germline, CDR1 is SQVTM, CDR2 ANQGSEA. CDR3 size: 14 residues. The CDR3 here is CSVAAGTAHREQFF. The CDR3 DNA reads as TGCAGCGTAGCAGCCGGGACAGCACATCGTGAGCAGTTCTTC.

This rearrangement joins TRBV9 to TRBJ1-2; D is unclear. Germline lookup yields CDR1 SGDLS and CDR2 YYNGEE. Trimming took off 4 bases at V and 7 bases at J, with 20 bases between the two ends. The CDR3 is 15 residues long. The chain's CDR3 is CASSSETNQHGGYTF. CDR3 bases: TGTGCCAGCAGCTCCGAAACCAATCAACATGGTGGCTACACCTTC.

Points on this clone: A much larger clone is a single base away; this may be a read error. Other DNA sequences of this sample code for an identical CDR3. The chain uses TRBV6-5 and TRBJ2-1; D gene ambiguous. The germline V gene has CDR1 MNHEY and CDR2 SVGAGI. CDR3 size: 11 residues. V gave up 4 bases and J gave up 3 bases, with 1 base separating them. The CDR3 reads CASSFYNEQFF. The CDR3 DNA reads as TGTGCCAGCAGTTTCTACAATGAGCAGTTCTTC.

This clone was counted only a few times. The CDR3 DNA follows: TGTGCCAGCAGCCAATGGCAAGGACAGGGGACTGAAGCTTTCTTT. Amino acids: CASSQWQGQGTEAFF. The V gene is TRBV16, the J gene TRBJ1-1; 9 nucleotides align to TRBD1. The germline gives CDR1 KGHSY, CDR2 FQNENV. The CDR3 covers 15 residues. With V trimmed by 1 base and J by 5 bases, 5 bases remained unmatched.

This clone showed up just a few times. The chain carries TRBV25-1 and TRBJ1-5; unclear D gene. The germline V and J ends were trimmed by 3 bases and 7 bases, with 7 bases remaining between them. This CDR3 contains 12 residues. CDR1 is MGHDK, CDR2 SYGVNS, per germline. This chain's CDR3 is CASSETEQPQHF. CDR3 coding DNA: TGTGCCAGCAGTGAGACCGAACAGCCCCAGCATTTT.

On this clone: Other DNA sequences from this sample encode an identical CDR3 as well. V usage is TRBV2 and J usage is TRBJ1-2; D possibly corresponds to TRBD1 (5 bases). The CDR3 loop spans 13 amino acids. V lost 3 bases and J 4 bases, leaving 9 bases between the germline ends. Germline-derived CDR1 and CDR2 are SNHLY and FYNNEI. The CDR3: CASSEQGGYGYTF. The CDR3 DNA sequence: TGTGCCAGCAGTGAGCAGGGTGGCTATGGCTACACCTTC. The full variable domain, rest sourced from reference TRBV2 and TRBJ1-2, is EPEVTQTPSHQVTQMGQEVILRCVPISNHLYFYWYRQILGQKVEFLVSFYNNEISEKSEIFDDQFSVERPDGSNFTLKIRSTKLEDSAMYFCASSEQGGYGYTFGSGTRLTVV.

This clone was picked up a small number of times. The genes are TRBV7-9 and TRBJ2-5; 7 nucleotides agree with TRBD2. CDR3 size: 15 residues. Germline values: CDR1 SEHNR, CDR2 FQNEAQ (reference sequence). Unmatched junction bases numbered 4, after V lost 2 bases and J lost 1 base. The CDR3 bases are TGTGCCAGCAGCTTAATCCTAGCGGCCCAAGAGACCCAGTACTTC. It specifies CASSLILAAQETQYF.

The chain uses TRBV6-5 and TRBJ2-7, with D possibly matching TRBD2 (5 bases). CDR3 length: 15 amino acids. Per the germline V gene, CDR1 is MNHEY and CDR2 is SVGAGI. The V end was cut by 6 bases, the J end by 1 base, with 16 bases between. The CDR3 loop reads CASRPGQRVSYEQYF. DNA for the CDR3: TGTGCCAGCAGGCCGGGCCAGAGGGTTTCCTACGAGCAGTACTTC.

This chain links TRBV7-2 with TRBJ2-1; maybe TRBD2 (6 bases). The ends were cut back, 5 bases at V and 3 bases at J, with 11 bases in the middle. Germline lookup yields CDR1 SGHTA and CDR2 FQGNSA. CDR3 size: 14 residues. Here the CDR3 reads CASSPGDFYNEQFF. The DNA for the CDR3 is TGTGCCAGCAGCCCTGGGGACTTCTACAATGAGCAGTTCTTC.

There are a few counts of this clone. The chain employs TRBV7-2 and TRBJ2-3; perhaps TRBD2 as D (7 bases). Germline CDR1 and CDR2: SGHTA and FQGNSA. The CDR3 has 15 residues. The V and J ends lost 1 base and 2 bases respectively, with 10 bases between them. As DNA, the CDR3 is TGTGCCAGCAGCTTAGAGGGGGGGTACACAGATACGCAGTATTTT. Residues: CASSLEGGYTDTQYF.

The genes are TRBV7-2 and TRBJ2-3; the match to TRBD2 covers 7 bases. With V trimmed by 5 bases and J by 4 bases, 12 bases remained unmatched. Germline values: CDR1 SGHTA, CDR2 FQGNSA. The CDR3 is 16 residues long. CDR3 protein: CASSTSGGPWADTQYF. CDR3 bases: TGTGCCAGCAGCACTTCGGGGGGACCCTGGGCAGATACGCAGTATTTT. The full variable domain, its missing parts supplied by reference TRBV7-2 and TRBJ2-3, is GAGVSQSPSNKVTEKGKDVELRCDPISGHTALYWYRQSLGQGLEFLIYFQGNSAPDKSGLPSDRFSAERTGGSVSTLTIQRTQQEDSAVYLCASSTSGGPWADTQYFGPGTRLTVL.

This clone was seen a handful of times. This chain links TRBV5-1 with TRBJ2-1, with 7 positions matching TRBD2. The CDR3 spans 16 residues. V dropped 0 bases and J dropped 4; count of bases not matched to a gene: 7. Germline CDR1 is SGHRS and CDR2 is YFSETQ. CDR3 sequence reads: CASSLERLAAYNEQFF. CDR3 bases: TGCGCCAGCAGCTTGGAGAGACTAGCAGCTTACAATGAGCAGTTCTTC.

The J gene is TRBJ1-1, the V gene TRBV7-9; a possible D gene is TRBD1 (5 bases). The CDR3 consists of 13 residues. Germline V gene lookup returns CDR1 SEHNR and CDR2 FQNEAQ (reference sequence). Trimming removed 3 bases at V and 4 bases at J, with 9 bases between. The CDR3 DNA is TGTGCCAGCAGCTTGACAGCGTCCACTGAAGCTTTCTTT. This sequence encodes CASSLTASTEAFF.